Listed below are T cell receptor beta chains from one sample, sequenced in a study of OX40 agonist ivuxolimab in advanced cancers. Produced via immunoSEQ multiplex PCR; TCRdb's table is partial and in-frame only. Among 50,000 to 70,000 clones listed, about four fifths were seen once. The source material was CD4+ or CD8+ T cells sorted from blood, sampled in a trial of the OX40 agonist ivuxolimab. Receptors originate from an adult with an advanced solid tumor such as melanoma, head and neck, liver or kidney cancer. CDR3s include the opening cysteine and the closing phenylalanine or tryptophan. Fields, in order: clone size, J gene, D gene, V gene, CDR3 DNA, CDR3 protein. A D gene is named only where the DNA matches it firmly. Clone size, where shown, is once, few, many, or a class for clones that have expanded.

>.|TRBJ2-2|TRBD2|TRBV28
TGTGCCAGCAGTACCCCGGGGGGGGGCGGCTTTTCCGGGGAGCTGTTTTTT
CASSTPGGGGFSGELFF
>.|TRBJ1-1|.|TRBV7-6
TGTGCCAGCTCCCCCGGCGGGCCCGGAGAAGCTTTCTTT
CASSPGGPGEAFF
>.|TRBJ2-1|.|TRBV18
TGTGCCAGCTCACCGTTGACAGACAATGAGCAGTTCTTC
CASSPLTDNEQFF
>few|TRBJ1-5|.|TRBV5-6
TGTGCCAGCAGCTTGACAGGGAACAATCAGCCCCAGCATTTT
CASSLTGNNQPQHF
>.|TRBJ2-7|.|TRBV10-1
TGCGCCAGCAGTGAGTCGGTCATGTTCCATTCGAGGGTCTCCTACGAGCAGTACTTC
CASSESVMFHSRVSYEQYF
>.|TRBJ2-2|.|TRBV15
TGTGCCACCAGCAGAGACAGCACCGGGGAGCTGTTTTTT
CATSRDSTGELFF
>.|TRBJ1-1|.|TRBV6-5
TGTGCCAGCAGCCAGGGTCGCACTGAAGCTTTCTTT
CASSQGRTEAFF
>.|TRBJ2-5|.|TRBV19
TGTGCCAGTAGTGTAACCGGGACATCACAGACCCAGTACTTC
CASSVTGTSQTQYF
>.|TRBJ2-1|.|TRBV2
TGTGCCGGAGGCGGGGAAGACAATGAGCAGTTCTTC
CAGGGEDNEQFF
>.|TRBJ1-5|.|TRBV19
TGTGCCAGTAGTATCTACAGGGTGGATCAGCCCCAGCATTTT
CASSIYRVDQPQHF
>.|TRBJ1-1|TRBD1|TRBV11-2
TGTGCCAGCAGCACGACAGGGGCTTTGGGTGAAGCTTTCTTT
CASSTTGALGEAFF
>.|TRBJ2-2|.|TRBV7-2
TGTGCCAGCAGCTCCCAGGGAAACACCGGGGAGCTGTTTTTT
CASSSQGNTGELFF
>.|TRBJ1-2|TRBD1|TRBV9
TGTGCCAGCAGCGCTAAGCCCGAGACAGGGGAGTGGTATGGCTACACCTTC
CASSAKPETGEWYGYTF
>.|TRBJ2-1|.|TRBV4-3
TGCGCCAGCAGCCAAGGTCCCGGACAGCTTGATAATGAGCAGTTCTTC
CASSQGPGQLDNEQFF
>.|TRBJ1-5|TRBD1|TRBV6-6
TGTGCCAGCAGTCAGGGGGCTGGTCAGCCCCAGCATTTT
CASSQGAGQPQHF
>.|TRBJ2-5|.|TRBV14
TGTGCCAGCAGCCTAATGGAGGTGACAGCGAGAGAGACCCAGTACTTC
CASSLMEVTARETQYF
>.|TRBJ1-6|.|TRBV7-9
TGTGCCAGCAGCCTAGAGGGTCATTCACCCCTCCACTTT
CASSLEGHSPLHF
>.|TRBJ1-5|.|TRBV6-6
TGTGCCAGCAGTCGACCAGGGCAGCCCCAGCATTTT
CASSRPGQPQHF
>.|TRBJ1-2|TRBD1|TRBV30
TGTGCCTGCGCCCGGGACAGACCATATGGCTACACCTTC
CACARDRPYGYTF
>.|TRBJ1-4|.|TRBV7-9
TGTGCCAGCAGCTCCTCGGCAGGGGTGATTAATGAAAAACTGTTTTTT
CASSSSAGVINEKLFF
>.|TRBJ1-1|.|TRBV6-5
TGTGCCAGCAGTTTTGAAGGGTTGAACACTGAAGCTTTCTTT
CASSFEGLNTEAFF
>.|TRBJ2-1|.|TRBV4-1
TGCGCCAGCAGCCAACCTCCAGTACGGAGCTCCTACAATGAGCAGTTCTTC
CASSQPPVRSSYNEQFF
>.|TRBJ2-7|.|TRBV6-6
TGTGCCAGCAGTCGAGGCCACCGGGAGCAGTACTTC
CASSRGHREQYF
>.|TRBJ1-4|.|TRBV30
TGTGCCTGGAGTCCGGTTGGTCTTGGTGAAAAACTGTTTTTT
CAWSPVGLGEKLFF
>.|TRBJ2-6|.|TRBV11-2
TGTGCCAGCAGCTTAACAGGGTTCGGGGCCAACGTCCTGACTTTC
CASSLTGFGANVLTF
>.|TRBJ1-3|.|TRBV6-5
TGTGCCAGCAGTTACTCAACCGGGGGCTCTGGAAACACCATATATTTT
CASSYSTGGSGNTIYF
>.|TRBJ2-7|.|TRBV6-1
TGTGCCAGCTCTCAGGGCCTCGAGCAGTACTTC
CASSQGLEQYF
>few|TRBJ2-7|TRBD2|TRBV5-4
TGTGCCAGCAGCTTGGGACTAGCGGGACAAAGCTCCTACGAGCAGTACTTC
CASSLGLAGQSSYEQYF
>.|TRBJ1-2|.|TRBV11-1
TGTGCCAGCAGCTTAACAACAGGGACCTATGGCTACACCTTC
CASSLTTGTYGYTF
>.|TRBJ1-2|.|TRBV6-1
TGTGCCAGCAGTGAATACAGGACAGACGGCTACACCTTC
CASSEYRTDGYTF
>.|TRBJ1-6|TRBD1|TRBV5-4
TGTGCCAGCAGCCTGGACAGGGGGAATTCACCCCTCCACTTT
CASSLDRGNSPLHF
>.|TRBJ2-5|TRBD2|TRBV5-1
TGCGCCAGCAGCCCTCGGACTAGCGGGGGTTGGGAGACCCAGTACTTC
CASSPRTSGGWETQYF
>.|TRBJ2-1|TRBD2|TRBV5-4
TGTGCCAGCAGCTTGGCCGCACTAGCGGGGGGGCCCATCTACAATGAGCAGTTCTTC
CASSLAALAGGPIYNEQFF
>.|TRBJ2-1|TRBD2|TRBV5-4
TGTGCCAGCAGCTTGGTGGTACTAGCGGGGGGCCACAGCTCCTACAATGAGCAGTTCTTC
CASSLVVLAGGHSSYNEQFF
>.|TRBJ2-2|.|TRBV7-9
TGTGCCAGCAGCTCCCGATGGGACGGCACCGGGGAGCTGTTTTTT
CASSSRWDGTGELFF
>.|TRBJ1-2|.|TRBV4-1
TGCGCCAGCAGCCTTGTGCAGAACTATGGCTACACCTTC
CASSLVQNYGYTF
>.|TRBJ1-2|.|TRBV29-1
TGCAGCGTTCTATCCGGGACCCTGGGCTATGGCTACACCTTC
CSVLSGTLGYGYTF
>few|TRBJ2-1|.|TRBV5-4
TGTGCCAGCAGCTCCCTCGGGGCGGGGACCTACAATGAGCAGTTCTTC
CASSSLGAGTYNEQFF
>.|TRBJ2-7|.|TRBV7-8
TGTGCCAGCAGCTCCATTACGACAGGATACGAGCAGTACTTC
CASSSITTGYEQYF
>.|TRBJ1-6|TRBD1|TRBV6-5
TGTGCCAGCAGTTACTTAGGGACAGGGGGAAATTCACCCCTCCACTTT
CASSYLGTGGNSPLHF
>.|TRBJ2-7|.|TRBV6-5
TGTGCCAGCAGTTCCCACGGGGGACCCTACGAGCAGTACTTC
CASSSHGGPYEQYF
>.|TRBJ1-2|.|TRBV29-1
TGCAGCGTTACTACACAGGGTTCTGGCTACACCTTC
CSVTTQGSGYTF
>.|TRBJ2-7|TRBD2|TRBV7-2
TGTGCCAGCAGCTTAGCTAGCGGGAGCTACGAGCAGTACTTC
CASSLASGSYEQYF
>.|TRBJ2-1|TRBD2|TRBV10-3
TGTGCCATCGGTCCGGGACTAGCGGGAGGGCCAAATGAGCAGTTCTTC
CAIGPGLAGGPNEQFF
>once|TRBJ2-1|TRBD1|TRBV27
TGTGCCAGCAGTCCGAGGACAGGGGGATTGCACAATGAGCAGTTCTTC
CASSPRTGGLHNEQFF
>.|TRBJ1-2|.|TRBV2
TGTGCCAGCAGCGCCTCTCAGGGGTCGGGCTATGGCTACACCTTC
CASSASQGSGYGYTF
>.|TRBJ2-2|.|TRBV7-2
TGTGCCAGCAGCTCGGTCCCTCTAGCACCTCCGGGCGGGGAGCTGTTTTTT
CASSSVPLAPPGGELFF
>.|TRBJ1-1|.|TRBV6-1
TGTGCCAGCAGAAGGGGTTTCGAGGGGAACACTGAAGCTTTCTTT
CASRRGFEGNTEAFF
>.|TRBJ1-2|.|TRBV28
TGTGCCAGCATCGATCTGAGAGGACCCCACTATGGCTACACCTTC
CASIDLRGPHYGYTF
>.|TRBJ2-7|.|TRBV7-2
TGTGCCAGCAGCTTAGAAGGTTCGGCAGGTGGTTTGAGGCAGTACTTC
CASSLEGSAGGLRQYF
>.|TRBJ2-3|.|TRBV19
TGTGCCAGTAGTATAATGTCGGGGCCAGATACGCAGTATTTT
CASSIMSGPDTQYF
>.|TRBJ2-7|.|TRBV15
TGTGCCACCAGCAGGGGCAACCCCTACGAGCAGTACTTC
CATSRGNPYEQYF
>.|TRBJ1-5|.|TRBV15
TGTGCCACCAGCAGAGATAGACAGAATCAGCCCCAGCATTTT
CATSRDRQNQPQHF
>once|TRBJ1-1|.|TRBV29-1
TGCAGCGTCGGACCGGGGGAGACAGCTTTCTTT
CSVGPGETAFF
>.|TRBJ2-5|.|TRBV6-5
TGTGCCAGCAGTTACTTATACAGGTCCCAAGAGACCCAGTACTTC
CASSYLYRSQETQYF
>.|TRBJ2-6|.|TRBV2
TGTGCCAGCAGTGAAGCATCCAGGGCGGCTGGGGCCAACGTCCTGACTTTC
CASSEASRAAGANVLTF
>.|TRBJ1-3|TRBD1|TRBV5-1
TGCGCCAGCAGCCCCGGGACAGCCTCTCTTTCTGGAAACACCATATATTTT
CASSPGTASLSGNTIYF
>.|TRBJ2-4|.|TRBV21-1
TGTGCCAGCAGCAAGACGGGACATCTACAACAACAACTAGCCAAAAACATTCAGTACTTC
CASSKTGHLQQQLAKNIQYF